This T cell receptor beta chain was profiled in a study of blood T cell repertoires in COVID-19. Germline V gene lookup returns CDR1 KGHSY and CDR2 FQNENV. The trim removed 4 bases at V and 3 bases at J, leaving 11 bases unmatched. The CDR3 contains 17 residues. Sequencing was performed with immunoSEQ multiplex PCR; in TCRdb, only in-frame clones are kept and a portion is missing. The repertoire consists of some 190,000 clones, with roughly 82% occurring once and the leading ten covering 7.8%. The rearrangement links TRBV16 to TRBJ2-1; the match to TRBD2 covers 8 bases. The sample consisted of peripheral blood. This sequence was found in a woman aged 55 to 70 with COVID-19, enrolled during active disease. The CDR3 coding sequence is TGTGCCAGCAGCCCCGCGAGGGCGGGAGGTATCTACAATGAGCAGTTCTTC. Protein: CASSPARAGGIYNEQFF.